This T cell receptor (beta chain) was identified in a study of OX40 agonist ivuxolimab in advanced cancers. Germline-derived CDR1 and CDR2 are MNHEY and SVGAGI. The CDR3 totals 15 residues. The V end was cut by 0 bases, the J end by 6 bases, with 9 bases between. Measured with immunoSEQ multiplex PCR; TCRdb has only the in-frame clones, and not every one. The sample includes 55,000 to 60,000 clones, approximately 86% of them seen just once. The TCR sequence derives from an adult with an advanced solid tumor such as melanoma, head and neck, liver or kidney cancer. Sequenced material: CD4+ or CD8+ T cells sorted from blood, taken in a trial of the OX40 agonist ivuxolimab. The genes are TRBV6-5 and TRBJ1-6; D is unclear. The CDR3 protein is CASSYSSGGNSPLHF. The CDR3 region has the DNA TGTGCCAGCAGTTACTCTTCGGGAGGTAATTCACCCCTCCACTTT.